The rows below give T cell receptor beta chains drawn from one sample of a study of radiotherapy plus CTLA-4 blockade in lung cancer. The protocol was immunoSEQ multiplex PCR, while the TCRdb copy is restricted to in-frame clones and leaves out a portion. The table shows about 68,000 clones, with roughly 78% occurring only once. The sample in question was peripheral blood, obtained from a patient treated with radiotherapy plus ipilimumab. Receptor source: a human donor with non-small cell lung cancer who had a complete response to radiotherapy plus ipilimumab. Each CDR3 is given with its conserved first and last residue. Fields, in order: V gene, J gene, CDR3 protein.

TRBV11-2	TRBJ1-3	CASSLLTRTLGNTIYF
TRBV21-1	TRBJ2-3	CASSRPGQGNLWTDTQYF
TRBV9	TRBJ2-3	CASSAKFRGFTDTQYF
TRBV7-9	TRBJ1-1	CASSTGANTEAFF
TRBV9	TRBJ2-3	CASSVGRGGAATDTQYF
TRBV5-1	TRBJ2-3	CASSQYSGGSTDTQYF
TRBV7-2	TRBJ2-3	CASSLAIIDTQYF
TRBV9	TRBJ1-3	CASSARDSSDGNTIYF
TRBV16	TRBJ1-1	CASSQGRGRAFF
TRBV4-3	TRBJ2-2	CASSRQLAGGYSNTGELFF
TRBV11-3	TRBJ2-1	CASSPTLASNEQFF
TRBV4-3	TRBJ2-2	CASSQEGTGGTGELFF
TRBV30	TRBJ2-1	CAWSAAGGGGALNEQFF
TRBV30	TRBJ2-7	CASTGGYEQYF
TRBV11-2	TRBJ1-5	CASSADGGQPQHF
TRBV7-9	TRBJ1-5	CASSRTGLSNQPQHF
TRBV10-3	TRBJ2-1	CAIGTGGDEQFF
TRBV7-2	TRBJ2-5	CASRPLAGVAETQYF
TRBV18	TRBJ2-2	CASSPITGGTGELFF
TRBV14	TRBJ2-1	CASSQLGLAGVGEQFF
TRBV19	TRBJ1-1	CASSINPGRNTEAFF
TRBV7-9	TRBJ1-1	CASSLGGRNTEAFF
TRBV7-8	TRBJ1-5	CASSSGQGANQPQHF
TRBV18	TRBJ1-5	CASSPIGDRNQPQHF
TRBV29-1	TRBJ2-2	CSVDGGRNTGELFF
TRBV6-6	TRBJ1-2	CASSPFGGYGYTF
TRBV7-9	TRBJ2-3	CASSAQVRSTDTQYF
TRBV7-8	TRBJ2-5	CASSLNLKTQYF
TRBV29-1	TRBJ1-2	CSVVGQGASGYTF
TRBV5-1	TRBJ2-1	CASSTPTSGSGVEQFF
TRBV30	TRBJ2-3	CAWSAGGFRIEDTQYF
TRBV12-5	TRBJ1-5	CASGRLRQGIRSNQPQHF
TRBV9	TRBJ2-2	CASSVTLAGELFF
TRBV7-9	TRBJ2-5	CASSYTGDQETQYF
TRBV19	TRBJ1-6	CASNGLGQGKNSPLHF
TRBV23-1	TRBJ1-5	CASSQFDLGPQHF
TRBV30	TRBJ1-1	CAWSRQGINTEAFF
TRBV11-2	TRBJ2-2	CASSLDRGWAGGELFF
TRBV7-8	TRBJ2-2	CASSSLSGRGTGELFF
TRBV7-2	TRBJ2-7	CASSLVLGQGGYEQYF
TRBV9	TRBJ1-2	CASSVSTGELYGYTF
TRBV14	TRBJ2-5	CASSQDWNTYQETQYF